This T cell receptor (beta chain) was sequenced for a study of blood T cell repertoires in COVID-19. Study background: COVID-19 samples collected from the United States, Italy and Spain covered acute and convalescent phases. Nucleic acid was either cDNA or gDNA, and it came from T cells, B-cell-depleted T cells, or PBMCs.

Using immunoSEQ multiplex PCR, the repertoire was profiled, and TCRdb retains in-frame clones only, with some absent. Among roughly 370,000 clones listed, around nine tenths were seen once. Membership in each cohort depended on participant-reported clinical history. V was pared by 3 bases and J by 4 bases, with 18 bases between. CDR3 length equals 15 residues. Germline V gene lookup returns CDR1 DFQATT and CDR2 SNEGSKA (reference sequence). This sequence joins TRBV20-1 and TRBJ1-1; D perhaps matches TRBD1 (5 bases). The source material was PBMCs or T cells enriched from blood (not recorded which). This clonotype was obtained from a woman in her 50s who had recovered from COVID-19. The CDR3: CSASGGARGVTEAFF. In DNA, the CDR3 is TGCAGTGCTAGTGGTGGGGCGCGCGGGGTCACTGAAGCTTTCTTT.